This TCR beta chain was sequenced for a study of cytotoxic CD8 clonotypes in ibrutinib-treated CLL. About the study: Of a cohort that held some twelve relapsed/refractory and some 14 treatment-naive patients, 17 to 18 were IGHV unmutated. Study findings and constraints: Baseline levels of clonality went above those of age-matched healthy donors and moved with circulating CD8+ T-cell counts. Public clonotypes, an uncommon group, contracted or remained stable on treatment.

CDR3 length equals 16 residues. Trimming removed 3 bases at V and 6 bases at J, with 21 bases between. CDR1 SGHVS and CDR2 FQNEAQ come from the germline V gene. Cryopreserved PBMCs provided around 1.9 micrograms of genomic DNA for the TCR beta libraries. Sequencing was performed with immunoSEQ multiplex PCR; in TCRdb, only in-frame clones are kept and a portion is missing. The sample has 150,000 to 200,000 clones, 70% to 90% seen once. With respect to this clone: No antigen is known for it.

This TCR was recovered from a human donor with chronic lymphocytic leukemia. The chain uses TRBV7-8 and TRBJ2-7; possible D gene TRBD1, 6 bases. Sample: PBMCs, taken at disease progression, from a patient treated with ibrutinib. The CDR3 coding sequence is TGTGCCAGCAGCTTTCCAGGGGAAGGGTCCCCTAGCGAGCAGTACTTC. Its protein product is CASSFPGEGSPSEQYF.